Listed here are 28 T cell receptor beta chains from one sample, sequenced in a study of blood T cell repertoires in COVID-19. TCRdb's table, derived via immunoSEQ multiplex PCR, lists solely in-frame clones and lacks some. Among about 54,000 clones listed, roughly 80% were seen once. Sequenced input: peripheral blood. These receptors came from a man aged 45-60 years with acute or convalescent COVID-19.

The sample holds many counts of this clone. V is TRBV6-2 or TRBV6-3 and J is TRBJ2-4; 7 nucleotides line up with TRBD2. This CDR3 is 19 amino acids long. From germline, CDR1 is MNHEY and CDR2 SVGEGT. The V segment lost 6 bases and the J segment 11 bases; nucleotides outside the gene matches: 28. In DNA form, the CDR3 reads TGTGCCAGCAGCAAAGGGGCAGTTGAGGCAATTCCGGGACTAACTCTTCAGTACTTC. Its translation: CASSKGAVEAIPGLTLQYF.

This clone has more than one count but fewer than ten. The J gene is TRBJ2-1, the V gene TRBV3-1 (or the pseudogene TRBV3-2), with a weak D call TRBD1 (6 bases). The CDR3 spans 14 residues. Trimming took off 4 bases at V and 8 bases at J, with 15 bases between the two ends. From germline, CDR1 is LGHDT and CDR2 YNNKEL (reference sequence). DNA for the CDR3: TGTGCCAGCAGCCGGGACACATTTGGCGATGAGCAGTTCTTC. This translates into CASSRDTFGDEQFF.

The chain links TRBV4-2 to TRBJ2-7; 8 bases align to TRBD2. Germline trimming cut 1 base from V and 0 bases from J; bases unmatched to any gene: 14. This CDR3 spans 19 amino acids. Germline assignment: CDR1 LGHNA and CDR2 YNFKEQ. In DNA form, the CDR3 reads TGTGCCAGCAGCCAAGGGGCCAGGGGTCCTAGCGGGTACTCCTACGAGCAGTACTTC. Translating it yields CASSQGARGPSGYSYEQYF.

On this clone: A junction boundary mismatches the germline segment, possibly from a read error. The chain carries TRBV7-8 and TRBJ2-3, with TRBD2 matching over 12 bases. Germline values: CDR1 SGHVS, CDR2 FQNEAQ. This CDR3 is built from 15 residues. The CDR3 nucleotides are TGTGCCAGCAGCCTAGCGGGAGGGAGCACAGATACGCAGTATTTT. Its translation is CASSLAGGSTDTQYF.

The chain links TRBV13 to TRBJ2-5; D perhaps matches TRBD2 (6 bases). CDR3 length: 13 residues. V lost 4 bases, J lost 8 bases, and 14 bases lay in between. The V gene's germline CDR1 is PRHDT and CDR2 FYEKMQ (reference sequence). CDR3 DNA sequence: TGTGCCAGCAGCTCCGGGACCGGGGGAACCCAGTACTTC. Protein product: CASSSGTGGTQYF.

This clone was observed a single time. This chain links TRBV7-9 with TRBJ2-3; no definite D call. The CDR3 extends over 14 amino acids. V gave up 4 bases and J gave up 0 bases, with 8 bases separating them. From germline, CDR1 is SEHNR and CDR2 FQNEAQ (reference sequence). Written as DNA, the CDR3 is TGTGCCAGCAGCTCTGACGGGAGCACAGATACGCAGTATTTT. This encodes CASSSDGSTDTQYF.

This clone was seen only once. The chain employs TRBV28 and TRBJ1-2; no clear D. Germline CDR1 MDHEN, CDR2 SYDVKM. The V end was cut by 8 bases, the J end by 8 bases, with 15 bases between. CDR3 size: 12 residues. The CDR3 DNA reads TGTGCCAGCTCACCACCGGGAGGCGGCTACACCTTC. Its translation: CASSPPGGGYTF.

V usage is TRBV3-1 (or the pseudogene TRBV3-2) and J usage is TRBJ1-4; D call uncertain. V was pared by 0 bases and J by 8 bases, with 16 bases between. Looked up from germline, CDR1 is LGHDT and CDR2 is YNNKEL (reference sequence). The CDR3 is 16 amino acids. The CDR3 loop is CASSQDNEGRREKLFF. Written as DNA, the CDR3 is TGTGCCAGCAGCCAAGATAACGAGGGTCGGAGGGAAAAACTGTTTTTT.

This clone was seen a single time. The J gene is TRBJ2-7, the V gene TRBV10-1, with TRBD2 as a possible D gene (6 bases). Trimming stripped 11 bases from V and 2 bases from J, with 13 bases between. The CDR3 runs to 12 residues. Germline CDR1 and CDR2: WNHNN and SYGVQD (reference sequence). The CDR3 here is CARGETTYEQYF. The CDR3 nucleotides read TGCGCCCGCGGGGAGACGACCTACGAGCAGTACTTC.

This rearrangement joins TRBV4-1 to TRBJ2-4, with a weak D call TRBD1 (6 bases). This CDR3 comprises 17 residues. The germline CDR1 and CDR2 sequences are MGHRA and YSYEKL. Trimming pared 2 bases from V and 2 bases from J, leaving 16 bases between. The CDR3 DNA reads TGCGCCAGCAGCCAATGGGGTCAGGGGACGTCCAAAAACATTCAGTACTTC. This sequence encodes CASSQWGQGTSKNIQYF.

The rearrangement uses TRBV11-2 and TRBJ1-1, with TRBD1 identical over 8 bases. CDR1 and CDR2 (germline): SGHAT, FQNNGV. The CDR3 totals 14 residues. V lost 5 bases and J lost 3; bases outside the gene matches: 5. CDR3 sequence reads: CASSTTGGDTEAFF. The CDR3 DNA follows: TGTGCCAGCAGCACCACAGGGGGTGACACTGAAGCTTTCTTT.

The rearrangement joins TRBV5-1 to TRBJ1-1; D unresolved. This CDR3 spans 14 amino acids. In germline, CDR1 is SGHRS, CDR2 YFSETQ. Trimming removed 1 base at V and 1 base at J, with 8 bases between. CDR3 coding DNA: TGCGCCAGCAGCTTGTTGCTCGGGAACACTGAAGCTTTCTTT. Protein sequence: CASSLLLGNTEAFF.

J is TRBJ2-1 and V is TRBV10-2; perhaps TRBD2 as D (6 bases). Trimming left V 8 bases short and J 4 bases short, with 9 bases between. Looked up from germline, CDR1 is WSHSY and CDR2 is SAAADI. The CDR3 sequence is 12 residues long. The CDR3 nucleotides are TGCGCCAGCGCGGGACTTTACAATGAGCAGTTCTTC. Its translation is CASAGLYNEQFF.

The chain carries TRBV18 and TRBJ2-3; no reliable D call. The CDR3 runs to 16 residues. The V gene lost 1 base and the J gene lost 1 base, with 12 bases spanning the gap. Germline V gene sequence: CDR1 KGHSH, CDR2 LQKENI. CDR3 protein: CASSPLFASGTDTQYF. Here the CDR3 DNA reads TGTGCCAGCTCACCACTTTTCGCCAGCGGCACAGATACGCAGTATTTT.

The genes are TRBV10-3 and TRBJ2-7; TRBD2 is a possible D gene (6 bases). CDR1 ENHRY and CDR2 SYGVKD come from the germline V gene. The CDR3 runs to 15 residues. Trimming left V 5 bases short and J 0 bases short, with 14 bases between. As DNA, the CDR3 is TGTGCCATCAGTCCGGGACTGGGAAGCTCCTACGAGCAGTACTTC. This codes for CAISPGLGSSYEQYF.

By share, this clone ranks as large (0.1 to 1%). This CDR3 reads CASSPPGTRTYEQYF. The DNA for the CDR3 is TGTGCCAGTAGTCCCCCCGGGACAAGGACCTACGAGCAGTACTTC. The rearrangement joins TRBV19 to TRBJ2-7, with D possibly being TRBD1 (6 bases). CDR1 is LNHDA, CDR2 SQIVND, per germline (reference sequence). V dropped 5 bases and J dropped 2 bases, with 16 bases sitting between them. CDR3 length: 15 amino acids.

V is TRBV9 and J is TRBJ2-1; possibly TRBD1 for D (5 bases). The ends were cut back, 4 bases at V and 0 bases at J, with 17 bases in the middle. In germline, CDR1 is SGDLS, CDR2 YYNGEE. The CDR3 contains 17 residues. The CDR3 nucleotides are TGTGCCAGCAGCTATACAAGACAGCTACCCTCCTACAATGAGCAGTTCTTC. Protein: CASSYTRQLPSYNEQFF. Together with reference TRBV9 and TRBJ2-1, the CDR3 gives the full variable domain: DSGVTQTPKHLITATGQRVTLRCSPRSGDLSVYWYQQSLDQGLQFLIQYYNGEERAKGNILERFSAQQFPDLHSELNLSSLELGDSALYFCASSYTRQLPSYNEQFFGPGTRLTVL.

The chain uses TRBV5-1 and TRBJ2-1, with D perhaps TRBD2 (6 bases). V was cut by 3 bases and J by 5 bases, with 18 bases left in between. Germline loops: CDR1 SGHRS, CDR2 YFSETQ. CDR3 length equals 16 residues. CDR3 bases: TGCGCCAGCAGCTACGGACTATCCCCCGGAGACAATGAGCAGTTCTTC. Amino acids: CASSYGLSPGDNEQFF. Full variable domain (outside the CDR3, taken from reference TRBV5-1 and TRBJ2-1): KAGVTQTPRYLIKTRGQQVTLSCSPISGHRSVSWYQQTPGQGLQFLFEYFSETQRNKGNFPGRFSGRQFSNSRSEMNVSTLELGDSALYLCASSYGLSPGDNEQFFGPGTRLTVL.

This clone was detected only once. This sequence joins TRBV7-9 and TRBJ1-6; D is perhaps TRBD1 (5 bases). Germline V CDR1 and CDR2: SEHNR, FQNEAQ (reference sequence). This CDR3 comprises 13 residues. Trimming took 2 bases from V and 10 from J, leaving 9 bases between them. The CDR3 region has the DNA TGTGCCAGCAGCTTAACAGGCATCTCACCCCTCCACTTT. Protein sequence: CASSLTGISPLHF. Full variable domain (outside the CDR3, taken from reference TRBV7-9 and TRBJ1-6): DTGVSQNPRHKITKRGQNVTFRCDPISEHNRLYWYRQTLGQGPEFLTYFQNEAQLEKSRLLSDRFSAERPKGSFSTLEIQRTEQGDSAMYLCASSLTGISPLHFGNGTRLTVT.

This chain links TRBV7-3 with TRBJ2-2, with TRBD2 as a possible D gene (6 bases). The CDR3 totals 15 residues. CDR1 is SGHTA, CDR2 FQGTGA, per germline. V was cut by 5 bases and J by 2 bases, with 12 bases left in between. CDR3 protein: CASSRDSGNTGELFF. In DNA, the CDR3 is TGTGCCAGCAGCCGGGACTCCGGAAACACCGGGGAGCTGTTTTTT. Filled out from reference TRBV7-3 and TRBJ2-2, the complete variable domain reads GAGVSQTPSNKVTEKGKYVELRCDPISGHTALYWYRQSLGQGPEFLIYFQGTGAADDSGLPNDRFFAVRPEGSVSTLKIQRTERGDSAVYLCASSRDSGNTGELFFGEGSRLTVL.

This clone has a handful of counts. This sequence joins TRBV30 and TRBJ1-4; D might be TRBD1 (6 bases). V lost 1 base, J lost 3 bases, and 9 bases lay in between. CDR3 length: 14 amino acids. Looked up from germline, CDR1 is GTSNPN and CDR2 is SVGIG (reference sequence). CDR3 residues: CAWSEDSPNEKLFF. DNA for the CDR3: TGTGCCTGGAGTGAGGACAGCCCTAATGAAAAACTGTTTTTT.

V gene TRBV3-1 (or the pseudogene TRBV3-2) combines with J gene TRBJ1-6; D remains ambiguous. V was clipped by 0 bases and J by 8 bases, with 11 bases between them. There are 15 residues in the CDR3. Per germline, CDR1 LGHDT and CDR2 YNNKEL (reference sequence). CDR3 nucleotide sequence: TGTGCCAGCAGCCAAGATCTAGGTGGATATTCACCCCTCCACTTT. It specifies CASSQDLGGYSPLHF.

DNA of the CDR3: TGTGCCAGCACTATCTCCGGAAACACCATATATTTT. Amino acids: CASTISGNTIYF. The gene calls are TRBV6-5 and TRBJ1-3; D is unresolved. The germline V gene encodes CDR1 MNHEY and CDR2 SVGAGI. Trimming removed 7 bases from V and 4 bases from J, with 8 bases in between. The CDR3 contains 12 residues.

The V and J genes are TRBV30 and TRBJ1-1; perhaps TRBD1 as D (6 bases). The CDR3 consists of 14 residues. V dropped 2 bases and J dropped 2 bases, with 12 bases sitting between them. CDR1 is GTSNPN, CDR2 SVGIG, per germline (reference sequence). The CDR3 region has the DNA TGTGCCTGGAGTTCCAGGGGTGGAAACACTGAAGCTTTCTTT. Translating gives CAWSSRGGNTEAFF.

This clone has a single count. V is TRBV19 and J is TRBJ2-1, with 9 bases lining up with TRBD2. The CDR3 spans 16 residues. J lost 10 bases, V lost 6 bases, and 16 bases had no gene match. Germline CDR1 is LNHDA and CDR2 is SQIVND (reference sequence). In DNA, the CDR3 is TGTGCCAGTAGCACCCAGGTGTCTAGCGGGATCCACGAGCAGTTCTTC. It yields the protein CASSTQVSSGIHEQFF.

V and J are TRBV5-1 and TRBJ2-7; 9 nucleotides match TRBD2. This CDR3 has 15 residues. Germline V lookup: CDR1 SGHRS, CDR2 YFSETQ. Germline trimming cut 4 bases from V and 1 base from J; bases unmatched to any gene: 6. The CDR3 reads CASSDVSGRSYEQYF. CDR3 in DNA: TGCGCCAGCAGCGACGTTAGCGGGAGATCCTACGAGCAGTACTTC.

This clone was observed a single time. The V gene is TRBV5-4, the J gene TRBJ2-7; TRBD1 matches 7 bases. Per germline, CDR1 SGHNT and CDR2 YYREEE (reference sequence). With V trimmed by 7 bases and J by 4 bases, 8 bases remained unmatched. The CDR3 is made up of 13 amino acids. The CDR3 sequence is CASSTGERYEQYF. The CDR3 DNA sequence: TGTGCCAGCTCAACAGGGGAGAGGTACGAGCAGTACTTC. The full variable domain, rest sourced from reference TRBV5-4 and TRBJ2-7, is ETGVTQSPTHLIKTRGQQVTLRCSSQSGHNTVSWYQQALGQGPQFIFQYYREEENGRGNFPPRFSGLQFPNYSSELNVNALELDDSALYLCASSTGERYEQYFGPGTRLTVT.

This clone has just a few counts. The chain is built from TRBV5-4 and TRBJ1-2; possible D gene TRBD1, 5 bases. The V end was cut by 5 bases, the J end by 2 bases, with 19 bases between. In germline, CDR1 is SGHNT, CDR2 YYREEE (reference sequence). The CDR3 has 16 amino acids. The CDR3 DNA reads as TGTGCCAGCAGTCCAACGCTGGACACTACGAACTATGGCTACACCTTC. The encoded protein is CASSPTLDTTNYGYTF.